This TCR beta chain came from a study of blood T cell repertoires in COVID-19. Libraries were prepared by immunoSEQ multiplex PCR; TCRdb keeps only in-frame clonotypes and omits some of them. The sample consists of roughly 300,000 clones, roughly 90% of them appearing once. Trimming removed 5 bases at V and 3 bases at J, with 20 bases between. The CDR3 has 17 amino acids. From germline, CDR1 is MNHEY and CDR2 SMNVEV (reference sequence). The sample comprised peripheral blood. This clonotype originated in a man between 18 and 29 years old who had recovered from COVID-19. The chain couples TRBV27 to TRBJ2-1; possibly TRBD1 for D (8 bases). The CDR3 sequence is CASSRGGAGGFYNEQFF. The DNA of the CDR3 is TGTGCCAGCAGTAGAGGGGGGGCAGGGGGCTTCTACAATGAGCAGTTCTTC.